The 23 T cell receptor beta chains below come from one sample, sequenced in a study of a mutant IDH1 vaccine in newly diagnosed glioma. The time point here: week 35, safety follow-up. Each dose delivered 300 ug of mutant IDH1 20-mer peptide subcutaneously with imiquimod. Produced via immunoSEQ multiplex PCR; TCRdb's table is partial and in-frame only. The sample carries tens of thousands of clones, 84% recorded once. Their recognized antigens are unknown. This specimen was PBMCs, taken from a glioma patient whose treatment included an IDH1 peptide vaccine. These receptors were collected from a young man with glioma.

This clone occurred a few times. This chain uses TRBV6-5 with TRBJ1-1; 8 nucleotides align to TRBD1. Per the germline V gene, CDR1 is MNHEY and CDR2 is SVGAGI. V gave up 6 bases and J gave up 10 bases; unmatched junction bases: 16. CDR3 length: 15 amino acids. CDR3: CASRPGQGRTLGAFF. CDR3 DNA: TGTGCCAGCAGACCAGGACAGGGTAGGACCTTGGGAGCTTTCTTT.

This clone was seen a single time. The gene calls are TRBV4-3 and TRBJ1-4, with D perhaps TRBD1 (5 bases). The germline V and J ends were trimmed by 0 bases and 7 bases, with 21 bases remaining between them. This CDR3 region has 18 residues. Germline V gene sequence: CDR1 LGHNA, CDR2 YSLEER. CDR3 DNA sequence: TGCGCCAGCAGCCAAGAGGGGCAGGGACCTATTAGTGGTGAAAAACTGTTTTTT. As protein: CASSQEGQGPISGEKLFF.

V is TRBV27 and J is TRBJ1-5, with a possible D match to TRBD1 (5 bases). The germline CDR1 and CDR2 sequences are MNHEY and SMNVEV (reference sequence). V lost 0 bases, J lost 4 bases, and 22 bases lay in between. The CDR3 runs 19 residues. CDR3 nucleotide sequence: TGTGCCAGCAGTTTATCGGGTTTCTTGGGACGGGCTGCGAATCAGCCCCAGCATTTT. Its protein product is CASSLSGFLGRAANQPQHF.

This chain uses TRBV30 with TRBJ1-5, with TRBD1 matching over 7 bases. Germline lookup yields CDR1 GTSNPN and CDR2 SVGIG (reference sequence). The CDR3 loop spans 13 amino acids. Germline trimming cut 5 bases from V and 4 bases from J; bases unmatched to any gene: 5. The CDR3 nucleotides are TGTGCCTGGGGGACAGCCGCTAATCAGCCCCAGCATTTT. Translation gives CAWGTAANQPQHF.

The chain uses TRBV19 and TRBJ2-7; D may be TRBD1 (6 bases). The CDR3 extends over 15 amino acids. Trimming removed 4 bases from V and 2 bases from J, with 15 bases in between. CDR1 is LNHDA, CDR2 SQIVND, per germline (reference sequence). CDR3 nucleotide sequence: TGTGCCAGTAGTAATGGGAACAGGGTTCCCTACGAGCAGTACTTC. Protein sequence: CASSNGNRVPYEQYF.

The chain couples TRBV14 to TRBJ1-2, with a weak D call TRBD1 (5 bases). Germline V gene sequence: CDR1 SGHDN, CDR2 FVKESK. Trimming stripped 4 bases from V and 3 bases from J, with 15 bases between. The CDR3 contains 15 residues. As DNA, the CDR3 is TGTGCCAGCAGCCCACCCTGGGGGAAAGACTATGGCTACACCTTC. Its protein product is CASSPPWGKDYGYTF.

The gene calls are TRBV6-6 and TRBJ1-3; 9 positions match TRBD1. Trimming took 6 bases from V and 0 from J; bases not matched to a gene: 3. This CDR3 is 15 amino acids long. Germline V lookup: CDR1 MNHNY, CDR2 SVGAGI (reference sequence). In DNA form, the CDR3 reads TGTGCCAGCAGACGGGACAGGGCCTCTGGAAACACCATATATTTT. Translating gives CASRRDRASGNTIYF.

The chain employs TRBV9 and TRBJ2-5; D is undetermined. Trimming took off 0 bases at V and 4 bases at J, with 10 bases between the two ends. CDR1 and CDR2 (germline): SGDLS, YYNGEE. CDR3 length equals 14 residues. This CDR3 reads CASSVGNSGETQYF. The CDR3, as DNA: TGTGCCAGCAGCGTAGGAAATTCGGGAGAGACCCAGTACTTC.

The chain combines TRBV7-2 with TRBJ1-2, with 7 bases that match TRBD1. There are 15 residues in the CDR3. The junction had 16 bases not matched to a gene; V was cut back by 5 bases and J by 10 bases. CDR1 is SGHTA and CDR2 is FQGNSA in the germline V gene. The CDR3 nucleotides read TGTGCCAGCAGCGCGAGGCGGACAGGAACCTTACACTACACCTTC. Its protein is CASSARRTGTLHYTF.

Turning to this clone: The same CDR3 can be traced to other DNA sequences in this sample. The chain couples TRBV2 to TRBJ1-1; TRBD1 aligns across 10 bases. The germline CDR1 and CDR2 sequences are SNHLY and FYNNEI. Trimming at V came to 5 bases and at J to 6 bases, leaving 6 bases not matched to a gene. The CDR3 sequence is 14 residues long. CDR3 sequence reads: CASSLGQGFAEAFF. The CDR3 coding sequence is TGTGCCAGCAGTTTGGGACAGGGGTTCGCTGAAGCTTTCTTT.

CDR3 protein: CASSQRTGNTDTQYF. The CDR3 coding sequence is TGTGCCAGCAGTCAGAGGACAGGGAACACAGATACGCAGTATTTT. This rearrangement joins TRBV27 to TRBJ2-3, with 8 bases that match TRBD1. Germline-derived CDR1 and CDR2 are MNHEY and SMNVEV (reference sequence). This CDR3 has 15 residues. V lost 5 bases and J lost 2; bases outside the gene matches: 6.

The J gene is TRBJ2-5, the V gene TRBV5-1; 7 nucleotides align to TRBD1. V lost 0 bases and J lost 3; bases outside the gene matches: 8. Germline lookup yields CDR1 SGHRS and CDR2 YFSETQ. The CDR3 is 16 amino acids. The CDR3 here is CASSLAYRGGEETQYF. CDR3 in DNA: TGCGCCAGCAGCTTGGCTTATCGAGGGGGCGAAGAGACCCAGTACTTC.

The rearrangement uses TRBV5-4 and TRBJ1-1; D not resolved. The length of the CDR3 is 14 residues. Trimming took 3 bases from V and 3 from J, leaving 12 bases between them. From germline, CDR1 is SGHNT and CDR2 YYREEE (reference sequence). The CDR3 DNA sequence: TGTGCCAGCAGCTGGGCGGCAGAGGACACTGAAGCTTTCTTT. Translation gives CASSWAAEDTEAFF.

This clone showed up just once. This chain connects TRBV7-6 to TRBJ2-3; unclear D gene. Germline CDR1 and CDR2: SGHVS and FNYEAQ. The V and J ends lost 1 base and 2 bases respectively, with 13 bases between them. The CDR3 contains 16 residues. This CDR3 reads CASSLGVLGYTDTQYF. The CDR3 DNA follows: TGTGCCAGCAGCTTAGGGGTTCTTGGGTACACAGATACGCAGTATTTT.

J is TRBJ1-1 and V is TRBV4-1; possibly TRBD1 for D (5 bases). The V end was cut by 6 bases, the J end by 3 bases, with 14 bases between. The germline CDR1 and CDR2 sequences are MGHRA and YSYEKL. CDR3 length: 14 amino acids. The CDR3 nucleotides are TGCGCCAGCAGATTAGCGGGGCCCCACACTGAAGCTTTCTTT. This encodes CASRLAGPHTEAFF.

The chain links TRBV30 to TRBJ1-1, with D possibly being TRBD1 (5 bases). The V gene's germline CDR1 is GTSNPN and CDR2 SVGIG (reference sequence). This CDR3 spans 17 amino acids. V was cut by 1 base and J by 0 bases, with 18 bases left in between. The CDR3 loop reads CAWSAFPMGRVNTEAFF. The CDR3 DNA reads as TGTGCCTGGAGTGCCTTCCCCATGGGACGGGTGAACACTGAAGCTTTCTTT.

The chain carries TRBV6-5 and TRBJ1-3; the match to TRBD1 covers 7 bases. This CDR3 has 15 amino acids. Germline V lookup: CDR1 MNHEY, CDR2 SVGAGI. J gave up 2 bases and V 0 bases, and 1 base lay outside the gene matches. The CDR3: CASSYSTGPGNTIYF. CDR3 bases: TGTGCCAGCAGTTACTCGACAGGGCCTGGAAACACCATATATTTT.

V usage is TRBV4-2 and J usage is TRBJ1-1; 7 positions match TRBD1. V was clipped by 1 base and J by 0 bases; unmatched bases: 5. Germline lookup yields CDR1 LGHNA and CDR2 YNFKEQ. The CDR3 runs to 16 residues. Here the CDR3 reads CASSQGDSPMNTEAFF. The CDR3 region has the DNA TGTGCCAGCAGCCAAGGGGACAGCCCAATGAACACTGAAGCTTTCTTT.

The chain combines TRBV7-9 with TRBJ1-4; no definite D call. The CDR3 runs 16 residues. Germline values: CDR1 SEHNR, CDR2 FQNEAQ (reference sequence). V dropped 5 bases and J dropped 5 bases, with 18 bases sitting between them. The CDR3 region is CASSPPRGTANEKLFF. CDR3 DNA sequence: TGTGCCAGCAGCCCCCCTAGAGGAACAGCAAATGAAAAACTGTTTTTT.

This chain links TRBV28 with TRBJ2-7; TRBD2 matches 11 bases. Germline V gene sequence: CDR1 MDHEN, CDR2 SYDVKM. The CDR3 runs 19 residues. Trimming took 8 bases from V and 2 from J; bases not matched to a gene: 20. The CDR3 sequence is CASSSPLGLAGGRAYEQYF. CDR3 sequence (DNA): TGTGCCAGCTCTAGTCCTCTAGGGCTAGCGGGAGGACGGGCCTACGAGCAGTACTTC.

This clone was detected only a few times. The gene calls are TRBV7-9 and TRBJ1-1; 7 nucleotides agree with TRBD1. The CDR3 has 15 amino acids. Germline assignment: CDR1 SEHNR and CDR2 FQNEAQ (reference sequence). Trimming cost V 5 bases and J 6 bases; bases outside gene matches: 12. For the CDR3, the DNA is TGTGCCAGCAGCCTCTCGACAGGGTTTAGGGCTGAAGCTTTCTTT. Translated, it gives CASSLSTGFRAEAFF.

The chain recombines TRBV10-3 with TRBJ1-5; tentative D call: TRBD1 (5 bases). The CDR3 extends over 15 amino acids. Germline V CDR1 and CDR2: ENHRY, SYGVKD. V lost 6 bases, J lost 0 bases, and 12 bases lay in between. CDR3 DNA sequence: TGTGCCATCAGGGCGACAGAGTATAGCAATCAGCCCCAGCATTTT. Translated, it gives CAIRATEYSNQPQHF.

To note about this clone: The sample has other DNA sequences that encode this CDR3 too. CDR3 in amino acids: CASSFSYGYTF. The DNA of the CDR3 is TGTGCCAGCAGCTTTAGCTATGGCTACACCTTC. This chain joins TRBV7-9 and TRBJ1-2; the D is unclear. Germline assignment: CDR1 SEHNR and CDR2 FQNEAQ (reference sequence). CDR3 length equals 11 residues. Between the trimmed V and J ends, which lost 3 bases and 4 bases, there was a span of 3 bases.